This T cell receptor beta chain was observed in a study of T cells after yellow fever vaccination (dated by TCRdb to about 2019). About the investigation overall: Libraries from fractions with low cell numbers were prepared with the SMART-Seq v4 Ultra Low Input RNA kit. Bulk TCR alpha and beta repertoires were sequenced longitudinally to track T-cell clones before and after primary and booster YFV17D yellow fever vaccination. Two healthy male donors, one aged 18 to 30 and one aged 30 to 40 years, were included in the cohort. Bulk PBMC replicates and cell subsets were isolated from blood drawn at multiple timepoints before and after both primary and secondary immunization. The study at large found these results: Computational filtering was needed because FACS-sorted repertoires could contain abundant contaminating clonotypes from the bulk population. Most clones expanded after primary vaccination were re-detected after the booster (about 95% of CD4 and around 88% of CD8), suggesting broad memory maintenance. The secondary T-cell response was found to be weaker but faster than the primary response, with a peak reached on day 5 rather than on day 15. The study included only two donors, which limits how far the findings can be generalized. A small share of clonotypes was detected in both CD4 and CD8 compartments, with the overlap likely arising from convergent recombination.

These reads were obtained on an Illumina NovaSeq 6000. Synthesis of TCR cDNA relied on 5'RACE template switching, a step that introduced a universal primer site along with unique molecular identifiers. cDNA synthesis was primed from both the TCR alpha and TCR beta constant segments. Two PCR steps were used to amplify libraries, with sample barcodes and sequencing adapters being added in the second step. Sequencing of the libraries was done on either Illumina HiSeq 2500 (2x100 bp) or NovaSeq (2x150 bp). In the authors' own workflow: MIGEC was used to demultiplex reads and collapse the reads into UMI consensus sequences, and MiXCR was used for V(D)J alignment. Using edgeR on replicate PBMC samples, clonotypes were called vaccine-responding if FDR was below 0.01 and the log2 fold change was above 5 up to day 15. Bulk clonotypes were assigned CD4 or CD8 identity according to which sequenced CD4 or CD8 repertoire held them at higher abundance. Using fastp at Q25 and MiXCR, TCRdb reprocessed the public reads and kept productive beta chains. Records with the same CDR3 protein are collapsed into one entry carrying the most frequent genes and DNA. TCRdb, rather than the study authors, made the V and J calls. The sample includes about 340,000 distinct CDR3 sequences, with 3% to 4.5% observed a single time. Of the sample, approximately 24% is held by the ten largest clones.

Concerning this clonotype: Its antigen is not yet known. One base away there is no much larger clone; base qualities are not given.

CDR3 length: 14 amino acids, cysteine to phenylalanine. Only the CDR3 part of the read is kept: 42 bases, read in frame from the first base. V sheds 5 bases and J sheds 6 bases, leaving 16 bases between their ends. According to the germline V gene (reference sequence), CDR1 reads SEHNR and CDR2 reads FQNEAQ. The treatment or condition label for this specimen denotes: live attenuated yellow fever vaccine strain. At every blood-draw timepoint, two biological replicates of bulk PBMCs were collected. PBMCs were isolated from peripheral blood using a standard Ficoll-Paque protocol. RNA was extracted with TriZol from bulk PBMCs, CD4 and CD8 fractions, and dextramer-positive and dextramer-negative fractions.

The clonotype comes from a man between 18 and 29 years old who received the YFV17D yellow fever vaccine. Sequencing used PBMCs, obtained 5 days after the yellow fever booster vaccination. In this chain, TRBV7-9 is recombined with TRBJ1-2; tentative D gene TRBD1, with 5 bases matching. The DNA reads TGTGCCAGCAGCCCAGGACAAATTTCTAATGGCTACACCTTC. Translated, this gives CASSPGQISNGYTF.